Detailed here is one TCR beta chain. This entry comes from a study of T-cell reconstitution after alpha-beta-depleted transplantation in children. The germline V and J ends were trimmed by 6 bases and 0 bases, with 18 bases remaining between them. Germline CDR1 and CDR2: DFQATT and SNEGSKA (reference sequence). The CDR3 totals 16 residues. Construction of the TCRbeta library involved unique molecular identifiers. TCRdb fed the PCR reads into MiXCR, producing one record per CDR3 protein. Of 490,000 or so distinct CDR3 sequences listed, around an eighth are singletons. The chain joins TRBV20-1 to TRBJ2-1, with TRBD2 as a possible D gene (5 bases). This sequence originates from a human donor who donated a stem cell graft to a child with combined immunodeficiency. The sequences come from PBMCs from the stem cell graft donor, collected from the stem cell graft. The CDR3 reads CSALGPLASSYNEQFF. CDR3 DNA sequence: TGCAGTGCCCTAGGCCCCCTAGCCAGCTCCTACAATGAGCAGTTCTTC.